Each of the 21 T cell receptor beta chains below was sequenced from the same sample in a study of regulatory T cells in long-lasting Graves disease. Noted time point: newly diagnosed GD, antithyroid drugs for less than 3 months. From RNA extracted from PBMCs, the TCR library was made. Arm-PCR of CDR3 regions and iRepertoire HTBI primers were the basis on which TCR beta libraries were built. TCRdb analysed the multiplex PCR reads with MiXCR anew, one entry per CDR3 protein. This table has hundreds of thousands of distinct CDR3 sequences, roughly 15% appearing once. Another study also made use of these data, one on T cells in Graves' hyperthyroidism and ophthalmopathy.

This specimen consisted of peripheral blood mononuclear cells (PBMCs), obtained at new diagnosis, from a patient treated with antithyroid drugs. The receptors derive from a woman aged 40 to 65 with Graves disease.

This clonotype was detected many times. The V call is TRBV2, the J call TRBJ2-1; TRBD2 matches 11 bases. Germline CDR1 and CDR2: SNHLY and FYNNEI. V was clipped by 6 bases and J by 7 bases; unmatched bases: 8. There are 15 residues in the CDR3. This CDR3 reads CASRIAGGAGNEQFF. CDR3 bases: TGTGCCAGCAGGATAGCGGGGGGGGCCGGGAATGAGCAGTTCTTC. Using reference TRBV2 and TRBJ2-1 for the parts outside the CDR3, the full variable domain is EPEVTQTPSHQVTQMGQEVILRCVPISNHLYFYWYRQILGQKVEFLVSFYNNEISEKSEIFDDQFSVERPDGSNFTLKIRSTKLEDSAMYFCASRIAGGAGNEQFFGPGTRLTVL.

The genes are TRBV7-2 and TRBJ1-2; a possible D gene is TRBD1 (5 bases). Germline-derived CDR1 and CDR2 are SGHTA and FQGNSA. The CDR3 contains 15 residues. The V end lost 0 bases, the J end lost 6 bases, and 14 bases lay between the germline ends. CDR3 nucleotide sequence: TGTGCCAGCAGCTTAGCGGGGCACCGCCCGGATGGCTACACCTTC. Translated, it gives CASSLAGHRPDGYTF.

J is TRBJ2-1 and V is TRBV6-1; TRBD2 aligns across 8 bases. The CDR3 is 15 residues long. Per germline, CDR1 MNHNS and CDR2 SASEGT. J lost 13 bases, V lost 6 bases, and 17 bases had no gene match. The CDR3, as DNA: TGTGCCAGCAGCCAGGCTATCCATGGCGGGGGGAAACAGTTCTTC. Protein product: CASSQAIHGGGKQFF.

This clonotype was seen at least ten times. This sequence joins TRBV12-3 or TRBV12-4 and TRBJ1-5, with 9 bases matching TRBD1. CDR3 length: 15 amino acids. Germline trimming cut 5 bases from V and 9 bases from J; bases unmatched to any gene: 11. In DNA form, the CDR3 reads TGTGCCAGCAGTGGGTCACAGGGGGCTGGTCTGCCCCAGCATTTT. Protein product: CASSGSQGAGLPQHF.

The sample holds a few counts of this clonotype. The chain combines TRBV3-1 with TRBJ1-3; D is undetermined. The CDR3 runs 13 residues. Germline V gives CDR1 LGHDT, CDR2 YNNKEL (reference sequence). Trimming took 1 base from V and 3 from J, leaving 4 bases between them. CDR3 sequence (DNA): TGTGCCAGCAGCCAAGTTTATGGAAACACCATATATTTT. It specifies CASSQVYGNTIYF.

About this clonotype itself: A much bigger clone sits one base away, suggesting this may be a read error. This chain connects TRBV29-1 to TRBJ2-1, with a possible D match to TRBD2 (6 bases). Germline CDR1 is SQVTM and CDR2 is ANQGSEA. V dropped 5 bases and J dropped 5 bases, with 22 bases sitting between them. CDR3 size: 16 residues. The CDR3 protein is CSVKGTGTQGHNEQFF. CDR3 nucleotide sequence: TGCAGCGTTAAGGGAACCGGGACTCAAGGCCACAATGAGCAGTTCTTC.

This clonotype has a count of ten or more. The V and J genes are TRBV18 and TRBJ1-5, with D tentatively TRBD1 (6 bases). V lost 5 bases and J 4 bases, leaving 15 bases between the germline ends. Germline V lookup: CDR1 KGHSH, CDR2 LQKENI. The CDR3 consists of 15 residues. The CDR3 nucleotides are TGTGCCAGCTCATCAGAGACAGGTTTAAATCAGCCCCAGCATTTT. This translates into CASSSETGLNQPQHF.

Worth noting for this clonotype: Germline is not matched at one junction end, which may reflect a read error. This chain connects TRBV5-1 to TRBJ2-3; D gene uncertain. CDR3 length: 15 amino acids. CDR1 and CDR2 (germline): SGHRS, YFSETQ. CDR3 sequence: CASSLRSAGPDTQYF. CDR3 DNA: TGTGCCAGCAGCCTCCGGTCTGCCGGACCAGATACGCAGTATTTT.

The chain uses TRBV3-1 and TRBJ1-3; no firm D call. The CDR3 contains 15 residues. The V gene lost 1 base and the J gene lost 7 bases, with 14 bases spanning the gap. The germline CDR1 and CDR2 sequences are LGHDT and YNNKEL (reference sequence). This CDR3 reads CASSQGPAGRNTIYF. CDR3 bases: TGTGCCAGCAGCCAAGGGCCAGCCGGCCGCAACACCATATATTTT.

Note on this clonotype: One junction end disagrees with the germline gene, perhaps due to a read error. The CDR3 protein is CASSPEGISYAETQYF. The CDR3 DNA sequence: TGCGCCAGCAGCCCAGAAGGGATTTCGTACGCAGAGACCCAGTACTTC. The chain couples TRBV13 to TRBJ2-5; D remains ambiguous. Germline V lookup: CDR1 PRHDT, CDR2 FYEKMQ (reference sequence). This CDR3 is built from 16 residues. The full variable domain, in which reference TRBV13 and TRBJ2-5 provide the parts outside the CDR3, is AAGVIQSPRHLIKEKRETATLKCYPIPRHDTVYWYQQGPGQDPQFLISFYEKMQSDKGSIPDRFSAQQFSDYHSELNMSSLELGDSALYFCASSPEGISYAETQYFGPGTRLLVL.

In its sample, this clonotype was seen many times. The gene calls are TRBV12-3 or TRBV12-4 and TRBJ2-7, with 7 bases matching TRBD2. Germline trimming cut 5 bases from V and 7 bases from J; bases unmatched to any gene: 11. The CDR3 spans 14 residues. The CDR3, as DNA: TGTGCCAGCAGTCTTACCGGGAGGTCCCGGGAGCAGTACTTC. It specifies CASSLTGRSREQYF.

This clonotype was counted ten times or more. The rearrangement links TRBV24-1 to TRBJ1-2; 9 bases fit TRBD1. CDR1 and CDR2 (germline): KGHDR, SFDVKD. CDR3 length: 14 residues. Unmatched junction bases numbered 5, after V lost 7 bases and J lost 3 bases. CDR3 loop: CATRLDRGDYGYTF. The CDR3 DNA sequence: TGTGCCACCAGGCTGGACAGGGGCGACTATGGCTACACCTTC.

The CDR3: CASSKGQRVNTGELFF. CDR3 DNA: TGTGCCAGCAGCAAGGGACAGAGGGTGAACACCGGGGAGCTGTTTTTT. The chain employs TRBV5-4 and TRBJ2-2, with 7 bases matching TRBD1. Germline V lookup: CDR1 SGHNT, CDR2 YYREEE (reference sequence). V shed 4 bases and J 1 base; nucleotides not matched to a gene: 7. This CDR3 region has 16 residues.

The genes are TRBV30 and TRBJ2-3; perhaps TRBD1 as D (7 bases). The CDR3 runs 15 residues. Germline V CDR1 and CDR2: GTSNPN, SVGIG (reference sequence). V lost 0 bases and J 7 bases, leaving 17 bases between the germline ends. This chain's CDR3 is CAWSVRGRGRNTQYF. CDR3 nucleotides: TGTGCCTGGAGTGTAAGGGGGCGGGGTAGGAATACGCAGTATTTT.

This clonotype has more than one count but fewer than ten. The J gene is TRBJ1-2, the V gene TRBV6-1; no reliable D call. Trimming removed 4 bases at V and 4 bases at J, with 10 bases between. CDR1 is MNHNS and CDR2 is SASEGT in the germline V gene. The CDR3 totals 13 residues. The DNA of the CDR3 is TGTGCCAGCAGTGTAAGGCTGGGCTATGGCTACACCTTC. It specifies CASSVRLGYGYTF.

Many counts were recorded for this clonotype. The chain has TRBV4-1 and TRBJ1-1; TRBD1 is a possible D gene (5 bases). V shed 2 bases and J shed 10 bases, with 20 bases lying between them. This CDR3 is built from 15 residues. Germline CDR1 MGHRA, CDR2 YSYEKL. The CDR3 here is CASSQIWNRLVSAFF. CDR3 DNA sequence: TGCGCCAGCAGCCAAATTTGGAACAGGCTAGTGTCAGCTTTCTTT.

The sample holds many counts of this clonotype. This rearrangement joins TRBV11-2 to TRBJ1-1; D gene ambiguous. V dropped 7 bases and J dropped 0 bases, with 9 bases sitting between them. The CDR3 is 13 residues long. The germline V gene has CDR1 SGHAT and CDR2 FQNNGV. The CDR3 coding sequence is TGTGCCAGCACGGAGGGTCTGAACACTGAAGCTTTCTTT. Translation gives CASTEGLNTEAFF.

This clonotype was counted at least ten times. V and J are TRBV20-1 and TRBJ1-6, with D maybe TRBD1 (6 bases). V lost 0 bases, J lost 4 bases, and 10 bases lay in between. Germline V CDR1 and CDR2: DFQATT, SNEGSKA (reference sequence). This CDR3 has 15 residues. The CDR3 loop is CSAREDSTYNSPLHF. The CDR3 DNA is TGCAGTGCTAGAGAGGACAGCACTTATAATTCACCCCTCCACTTT.

This clonotype was seen ten or more times. V usage is TRBV12-3 or TRBV12-4 and J usage is TRBJ2-5, with 7 nucleotides matching TRBD2. CDR3 size: 14 residues. The junction had 4 bases not matched to a gene; V was cut back by 3 bases and J by 3 bases. For the CDR3, the DNA is TGTGCCAGCAGTTTTTCGGCGGGGGAAGAGACCCAGTACTTC. Translating gives CASSFSAGEETQYF.

Remarks on this clonotype: A clone one base away is much larger, so this may be a read error. This rearrangement joins TRBV6-1 to TRBJ2-7, with D unresolved. The length of the CDR3 is 16 residues. Germline loops: CDR1 MNHNS, CDR2 SASEGT. The chain's CDR3 is CASSDRVFDYYYKQYF. The CDR3 nucleotides read TGTGCCAGCAGTGACAGAGTCTTCGATTACTACTACAAGCAGTACTTC.

The sample holds many counts of this clonotype. The chain combines TRBV4-1 with TRBJ2-7, with TRBD2 matching over 15 bases. The CDR3 loop spans 17 amino acids. V shed 4 bases and J 5 bases; nucleotides not matched to a gene: 9. CDR1 is MGHRA and CDR2 is YSYEKL in the germline V gene. CDR3 amino acids: CASSPGLAGGSRNEQYF. Written as DNA, the CDR3 is TGCGCCAGCAGCCCCGGACTAGCGGGGGGGAGTCGGAACGAGCAGTACTTC.